The entry below describes one TCR beta chain. Assay used: immunoSEQ multiplex PCR; TCRdb lists only in-frame clones, some missing. The top ten clones hold roughly 7.3% of a sample with fewer than 850 clones, approximately 90% of them seen once. The data were taken from a study of brain metastases from non-small cell lung cancer. This receptor was obtained from a donor aged 40 or older with non-small cell lung cancer. Sequences were obtained from tissue from a brain metastasis.

The CDR3, as DNA: TGTGCCAGCAGCTTAGGGGTTGCGGGGACGAACACTGAAGCTTTCTTT. It translates to CASSLGVAGTNTEAFF. The chain couples TRBV7-9 to TRBJ1-1, with D possibly TRBD1 on 5 matching bases. This CDR3 is built from 16 residues. V gave up 1 base and J gave up 1 base, with 13 bases separating them. Germline CDR1 SEHNR, CDR2 FQNEAQ (reference sequence).